The 2 T cell receptor beta chains listed next were all sequenced from one sample in a study of regulatory T cells in long-lasting Graves disease. The TCR beta library used iRepertoire HTBI primers with Arm-PCR amplification of CDR3. TCRdb re-called the multiplex PCR reads with MiXCR, one entry per CDR3 protein. The sample contains hundreds of thousands of distinct CDR3 sequences, around 20% of which appear only once. Time point: persistent/refractory GD, antithyroid drugs over 5 years with positive TRAb. The TCR library used RNA extracted from PBMCs. The material sequenced was peripheral blood mononuclear cells (PBMCs), taken when the disease was refractory, from a patient treated with antithyroid drugs. The receptors originated from a female donor with Graves disease.

This clonotype showed up many times. The CDR3: CASSYSSGTGIYYEQYF. The CDR3 DNA reads TGTGCCAGCAGTTACTCGAGTGGGACAGGGATTTACTACGAGCAGTACTTC. The gene calls are TRBV6-5 and TRBJ2-7; 9 positions agree with TRBD1. The V gene's germline CDR1 is MNHEY and CDR2 SVGAGI. Trimming removed 0 bases from V and 3 bases from J; junction bases left unmatched: 9. The CDR3 consists of 17 residues.

This clonotype was detected only once. This sequence joins TRBV29-1 and TRBJ2-7; 7 bases map to TRBD2. CDR1 and CDR2 from the germline V gene are SQVTM and ANQGSEA. J gave up 2 bases and V 1 base, and 5 bases lay outside the gene matches. CDR3 length equals 14 residues. The CDR3 nucleotides are TGCAGCGTTGAAGGGCGGGAGAGCCCCTACGAGCAGTACTTC. This encodes CSVEGRESPYEQYF.